This T cell receptor (beta chain) was identified in a study of cytomegalovirus exposure and HLA in healthy donors. The CDR3 is 13 amino acids. The ends were cut back, 3 bases at V and 2 bases at J, with 7 bases in the middle. Germline V gene lookup returns CDR1 LNHDA and CDR2 SQIVND (reference sequence). The PCR contained 60 Vbeta and 13 Jbeta primers. Using immunoSEQ multiplex PCR, the repertoire was profiled, and TCRdb retains in-frame clones only, with some absent. This table holds 100,000 to 150,000 clones, 70% to 80% found once. The TCR was taken from a man aged 50 to 59 in good health and CMV-seronegative. Sequenced: PBMCs. This sequence joins TRBV19 and TRBJ2-5; tentative D call: TRBD1 (5 bases). DNA of the CDR3: TGTGCCAGTAGTATGGGGCTACAAGAGACCCAGTACTTC. It is translated as CASSMGLQETQYF.